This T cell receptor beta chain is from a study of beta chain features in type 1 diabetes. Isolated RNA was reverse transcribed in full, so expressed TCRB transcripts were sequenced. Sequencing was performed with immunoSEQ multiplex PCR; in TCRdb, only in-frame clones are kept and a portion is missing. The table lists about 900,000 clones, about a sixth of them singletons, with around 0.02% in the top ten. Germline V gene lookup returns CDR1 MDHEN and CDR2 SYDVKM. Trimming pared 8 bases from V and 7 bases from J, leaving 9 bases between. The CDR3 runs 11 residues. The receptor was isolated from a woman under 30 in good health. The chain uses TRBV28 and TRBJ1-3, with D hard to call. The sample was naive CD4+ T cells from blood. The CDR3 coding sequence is TGTGCCAGCTCGGCCGGGAACACCATATATTTT. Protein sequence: CASSAGNTIYF.